This is a list of T cell receptor beta chains from one sample in a study of T-cell memory formation after mild COVID-19. TCRdb analysed the 5' RACE reads with MiXCR anew, one entry per CDR3 protein. Of about 350,000 distinct CDR3 sequences detected, about an eighth appear once; the ten largest clones hold approximately 21%. The sequenced material came from PBMCs or a T cell subset sorted from them (not recorded which). Every receptor here comes from a man in his late teens or twenties who had mild COVID-19 (a few samples of this study predate the infection). Cell type and time point are not known. Each CDR3 is given with its conserved first and last residue. The D gene is left open where the match is weak. Clone size, where shown, is once, few, many, or a class for clones that have expanded.

j_gene | v_gene | abundance | d_gene | CDR3nt | CDR3aa
TRBJ2-2 | TRBV7-7 | few | NA | TGTGCTAGCAGCTTAGGGCGGGCTCTGACCGTCGGGGAGCTGTTTTTT | CASSLGRALTVGELFF
TRBJ2-2 | TRBV7-3 | few | NA | TGTGCCAGCAGCGCAACAAGGGGAGAGGAGCTGTTTTTT | CASSATRGEELFF
TRBJ2-1 | TRBV19 | NA | TRBD2 | TGTGCCAGTAAAGGACTAGCGGGGGACCACAATGAGCAGTTCTTC | CASKGLAGDHNEQFF
TRBJ2-5 | TRBV4-1 | NA | TRBD2 | TGCGCCAGCAGTCTACTAGCGGGGCCGGAGGAGACCCAGTACTTC | CASSLLAGPEETQYF
TRBJ2-1 | TRBV7-3 | few | NA | TGTGCCAGCAGCTGGGGTGGAGGGGGCCACAATGAGCAGTTCTTC | CASSWGGGGHNEQFF
TRBJ2-1 | TRBV4-1 | NA | TRBD2 | TGCGCCAGCAGCCAAGCGACTAGCACCAATGAGCAGTTCTTC | CASSQATSTNEQFF
TRBJ2-5 | TRBV2 | few | NA | TGTGCCACCAAGTCCTGGTCCGAGACCCAGTACTTC | CATKSWSETQYF
TRBJ1-5 | TRBV15 | NA | NA | TGTGCCACCAGCAGAGATTGGGCAGGGAATCAGCCCCAGCATTTT | CATSRDWAGNQPQHF
TRBJ2-2 | TRBV6-5 | NA | NA | TGTGCCAGCAGTTACATGGTCGACACCGGGGAGCTGTTTTTT | CASSYMVDTGELFF
TRBJ2-1 | TRBV12-3/TRBV12-4 | NA | TRBD2 | TGTGCCAGCAGTTTAGCGGGAACTAGCGGGGTGTGGGGTGAGCAGTTCTTC | CASSLAGTSGVWGEQFF
TRBJ1-4 | TRBV29-1 | NA | NA | TGCAGCGTTGAGGGGATAAATGAAAAACTGTTTTTT | CSVEGINEKLFF
TRBJ1-3 | TRBV7-2 | NA | NA | TGTGCCAGCAGCTCCCGGGGAGGTGGAAACACCATATATTTT | CASSSRGGGNTIYF
TRBJ1-6 | TRBV12-3/TRBV12-4 | NA | NA | TGTGCCAGCAGTCAAAGACCAGGTTCCTCCTATAATTCACCCCTCCACTTT | CASSQRPGSSYNSPLHF
TRBJ2-2 | TRBV12-3/TRBV12-4 | NA | NA | TGTGCCAGCAGTCCGGGGTCGCCCGGGGAGCTGTTTTTT | CASSPGSPGELFF
TRBJ2-5 | TRBV25-1 | NA | NA | TGTGCCAGCAGTGAAACAGGGCTTTGGGAGACCCAGTACTTC | CASSETGLWETQYF
TRBJ2-2 | TRBV7-2 | few | NA | TGTGCCAGTACAGTTTTCACCGGGGAGCTGTTTTTT | CASTVFTGELFF
TRBJ1-1 | TRBV7-6 | NA | NA | TGTGCCAGCAGCTCAGGACTGGGGCGGGAAGCTTTCTTT | CASSSGLGREAFF
TRBJ2-3 | TRBV7-3 | NA | TRBD2 | TGTGCCAGCAGCTTAAGGCCTAGCGGGGGCGGCACAGATACGCAGTATTTT | CASSLRPSGGGTDTQYF
TRBJ2-5 | TRBV9 | many | NA | TGTGCCAGCAGCGTAGGGGGGGCTTACGAGACCCAGTACTTC | CASSVGGAYETQYF
TRBJ2-1 | TRBV7-7 | NA | NA | TGTGCCAGCAGCTTAGGTCTCGGCTACAATGAGCAGTTCTTC | CASSLGLGYNEQFF
TRBJ1-1 | TRBV3-1 | NA | NA | TGTGCCAGCAGCCAACGGAGCGCGAACACTGAAGCTTTCTTT | CASSQRSANTEAFF
TRBJ2-7 | TRBV6-1 | many | TRBD2 | TGTGCCAGCAGTCCAAGGATGGGGGGGGTCTACGAGCAGTACTTC | CASSPRMGGVYEQYF
TRBJ2-3 | TRBV9 | once | NA | TGTGCCAGCAGCGTATCTGGGGCAGATACGCAGTATTTT | CASSVSGADTQYF
TRBJ2-7 | TRBV20-1 | NA | NA | TGCAGTGCTAGAGGTGAACGGGAGGAGCAGTACTTC | CSARGEREEQYF
TRBJ2-7 | TRBV4-3 | NA | NA | TGCGCCAGCAGCCAAGATCTCAGGGCATTCGCGCAGTACTTC | CASSQDLRAFAQYF
TRBJ2-1 | TRBV7-9 | few | TRBD2 | TGTGCCAGCAGCCGACTAGCCCATGAGCAGTTCTTC | CASSRLAHEQFF
TRBJ2-3 | TRBV2 | many | TRBD2 | TGTGCCAGCAGTGACGAGCGGGGGCCCGGGGATACGCAGTATTTT | CASSDERGPGDTQYF
TRBJ2-7 | TRBV13 | few | NA | TGTGCCAGCAGCTCGACAGGAACCTACGAGCAGTACTTC | CASSSTGTYEQYF
TRBJ2-2 | TRBV12-3/TRBV12-4 | NA | NA | TGTGCCAGCAGTTTACCTTTTAGGGGGATCACCGGGGAGCTGTTTTTT | CASSLPFRGITGELFF
TRBJ1-1 | TRBV12-3/TRBV12-4 | few | NA | TGTGCCAGCAGTTCCAGGGCCTTGATGAACACTGAAGCTTTCTTT | CASSSRALMNTEAFF
TRBJ1-4 | TRBV7-2 | few | NA | TGTGCCAGCAGCCTATTTGGAAGGTCCGGAGGTGAAAAACTGTTTTTT | CASSLFGRSGGEKLFF
TRBJ1-1 | TRBV7-9 | NA | TRBD1 | TGTGCCAGCAGCCCGGGGACAGTACTATTGAACACTGAAGCTTTCTTT | CASSPGTVLLNTEAFF
TRBJ1-3 | TRBV7-2 | many | NA | TGTGCCAGCAGCTGGGCACAGGGTACCCCACCAGTGGCCATATATTTT | CASSWAQGTPPVAIYF
TRBJ2-3 | TRBV4-3 | NA | TRBD2 | TGCGCCAGCAGCCAAGGCACTAGCGGGGTTAACGCAGATACGCAGTATTTT | CASSQGTSGVNADTQYF
TRBJ2-1 | TRBV5-4 | few | TRBD1 | TGTGCCAGCAGTACGGGACAGGGCGATAATGAGCAGTTCTTC | CASSTGQGDNEQFF
TRBJ2-3 | TRBV20-1 | few | TRBD2 | TGCAGTGCCCGGAACGCGGGGGGGGTTTTAGATACGCAGTATTTT | CSARNAGGVLDTQYF
TRBJ1-6 | TRBV10-2 | NA | NA | TGCGCCAGCAGTGATCAGGGAGAATACTCACCCCTCCACTTT | CASSDQGEYSPLHF
TRBJ2-1 | TRBV5-1 | many | TRBD1 | TGCGCCAGCAGCCGCGGACAGGGCTATGTGAACAATGAGCAGTTCTTC | CASSRGQGYVNNEQFF
TRBJ1-2 | TRBV30 | few | NA | TGTGCCTGGGAACAGACCGAGTCTTTCTCTAACTATGGCTACACCTTC | CAWEQTESFSNYGYTF
TRBJ1-6 | TRBV14 | few | NA | TGTGCCAGCAGCCAAGTCTTCGGGAATTCACCCCTCCACTTT | CASSQVFGNSPLHF
TRBJ1-5 | TRBV19 | NA | NA | TGTGCCAGTAGTATCGATAGGGCTAAGCCCCAGCATTTT | CASSIDRAKPQHF
TRBJ2-1 | TRBV7-2 | NA | NA | TGTGCCAGCATCTCCCGGGGGCTCTCCTACAATGAGCAGTTCTTC | CASISRGLSYNEQFF
TRBJ1-2 | TRBV5-6 | few | NA | TGTGCCAGCAGCTTGTGGGAACACTATGGCTACACCTTC | CASSLWEHYGYTF
TRBJ2-2 | TRBV11-3 | NA | NA | TGTGCCAGCAGCTTACACAGGGAGGCCGGGGAGCTGTTTTTT | CASSLHREAGELFF
TRBJ2-2 | TRBV12-3/TRBV12-4 | few | NA | TGTGCCAGCAGTTCTTTGGGCCACACCGGGGAGCTGTTTTTT | CASSSLGHTGELFF
TRBJ2-7 | TRBV5-1 | few | TRBD2 | TGCGCCAGCAGCCCGGGTGCTAGCGGGACCTACGAGCAGTACTTC | CASSPGASGTYEQYF
TRBJ2-5 | TRBV2 | NA | NA | TGTGCCAGCAGTGATGGTGTTTCCGAGACCCAGTACTTC | CASSDGVSETQYF
TRBJ1-3 | TRBV9 | NA | NA | TGTGCCAGCAGCGTAAGGTCGGCGGGACCTTACCTTCCACATGGAAACACCATATATTTT | CASSVRSAGPYLPHGNTIYF
TRBJ1-2 | TRBV29-1 | few | NA | TGCAGCGTTTATACAGGGTCCCGCTATGGCTACACCTTC | CSVYTGSRYGYTF
TRBJ2-7 | TRBV7-2 | many | NA | TGTGCCAGCAGCTTAGTTGCGGTGGACTCCTACGAGCAGTACTTC | CASSLVAVDSYEQYF
TRBJ2-2 | TRBV23-1 | many | NA | TGCGCCAGCAGCAGGGCCCCGAACACCGGGGAGCTGTTTTTT | CASSRAPNTGELFF